What follows describes a single TCR beta chain. Isolation of CD8+ and CD4+ T cells was performed negatively, whereas enrichment of TEMRA cells was done by FACS. The V gene lost 4 bases and the J gene lost 2 bases, with 5 bases spanning the gap. CDR1 is GTSNPN, CDR2 SVGIG, per germline (reference sequence). The length of the CDR3 is 11 residues. This entry is derived from a study of CD8 T cells in Susac syndrome. After extraction with the RNeasy kit, 0.5 to 1 ug of the RNA was reverse transcribed using random hexamers. TCRdb re-derived calls from the immunoSEQ multiplex PCR reads in MiXCR, one entry per CDR3 protein. This sample yields about 150,000 distinct CDR3 sequences, of which about 94% are seen a single time; around 0.21% belongs to the top ten.

J is TRBJ1-1 and V is TRBV30; D is unresolved. This sequence originates from a human donor with multiple sclerosis. What was sequenced was CD8+ T cells from PBMCs. CDR3 DNA: TGTGCCTGGACCACTAACACTGAAGCTTTCTTT. The encoded protein is CAWTTNTEAFF.